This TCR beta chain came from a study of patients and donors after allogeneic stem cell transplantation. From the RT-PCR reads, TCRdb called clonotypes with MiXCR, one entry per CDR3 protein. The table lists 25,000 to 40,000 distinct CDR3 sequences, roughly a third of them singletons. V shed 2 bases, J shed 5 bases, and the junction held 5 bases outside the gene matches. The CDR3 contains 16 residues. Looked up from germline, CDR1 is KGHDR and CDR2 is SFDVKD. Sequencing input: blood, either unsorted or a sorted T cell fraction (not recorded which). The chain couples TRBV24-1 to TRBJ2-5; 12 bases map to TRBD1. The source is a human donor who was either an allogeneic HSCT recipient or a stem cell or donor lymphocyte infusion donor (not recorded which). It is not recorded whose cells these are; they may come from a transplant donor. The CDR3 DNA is TGTGCCACCAGTGATTCCGGGACAGGGGGCAACGAGACCCAGTACTTC. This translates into CATSDSGTGGNETQYF.